Below, 2 T cell receptor beta chains from the same sample are listed, as sequenced in a study of CD8+ T cells in alopecia areata. Researchers sorted pooled cutaneous lymph node cells on the basis of CD4, CD8alpha, NKG2D, NKG2ACE and other markers. As the sequencing template, cDNA was produced by extracting RNA and reverse transcribing it. Sequencing used immunoSEQ multiplex PCR; TCRdb keeps in-frame clones, though not all of them. The data show approximately 300,000 clones, with none appearing a single time. The specimen was CD4+ T cells sorted from a lymph node. These receptors were obtained from a C3H/HeJ mouse with alopecia areata. The MHC haplotype of the strain is H2-k.

Points on this clone: Genes and germline are mouse. The CDR3 goes on 4 residues after the read ends, and that part is filled in from the germline J gene. The chain combines TRBV13-3 with TRBJ2-1; TRBD1 matches 8 bases. With V trimmed by 5 bases and J by 3 bases, 4 bases remained unmatched. This CDR3 contains 14 residues. CDR1 and CDR2 from the germline V gene are NNHDY and SYVADS. The sequenced part of the CDR3 DNA is TGTGCCAGCAGAGGACAGGGAGGCTATGCT. Protein: CASRGQGGYA. The whole CDR3 is CASRGQGGYAEQFF.

In regard to this clone: Mouse gene names and germline throughout. The CDR3 extends 4 residues past the end of the read, so its final part is completed from the germline J gene. The chain couples TRBV19 to TRBJ1-1; tentatively, D is TRBD1 (5 bases). This CDR3 is built from 12 residues. Germline values: CDR1 FNHDT, CDR2 SITEND (reference sequence). CDR3: CASSTQGTEVFF. The covered CDR3 bases are TGTGCCAGCAGTACCCAGGGAACA.